The 28 T cell receptor beta chains below were found in one sample sequenced in a study of technical replicates of blood from a handful of donors. Sequenced by immunoSEQ multiplex PCR; TCRdb stores in-frame clones only, minus some. The sample has tens of thousands of clones; around 97% are singletons. Input material: T cells isolated from PBMCs. The receptors shown here come from a human donor in good health.

The chain recombines TRBV18 with TRBJ1-2, with 8 bases that match TRBD1. V was clipped by 4 bases and J by 3 bases; unmatched bases: 16. The CDR3 runs to 18 residues. Germline lookup yields CDR1 KGHSH and CDR2 LQKENI. The CDR3 sequence is CASSLFDRGETDYYGYTF. CDR3 DNA: TGTGCCAGCTCACTATTTGACAGGGGCGAAACAGACTACTATGGCTACACCTTC.

The CDR3 DNA is TGCGCCAGCAGGGACGGGAGCTCCTACGAGCAGTACTTC. Amino acid sequence: CASRDGSSYEQYF. The chain links TRBV5-1 to TRBJ2-7; D may be TRBD2 (6 bases). CDR3 size: 13 residues. Germline-derived CDR1 and CDR2 are SGHRS and YFSETQ. Trimming cost V 5 bases and J 0 bases, with 9 bases left between them.

In this sample, this clone turned up once. V is TRBV19 and J is TRBJ2-3; D remains ambiguous. This CDR3 spans 16 amino acids. The germline V gene encodes CDR1 LNHDA and CDR2 SQIVND (reference sequence). V was shortened by 7 bases and J by 4 bases, with 21 bases between the two germline ends. CDR3: CASTPLCSFVPDTQYF. In nucleotides, the CDR3 is TGTGCCAGTACCCCTCTTTGTAGCTTTGTCCCAGATACGCAGTATTTT.

This chain uses TRBV19 with TRBJ2-2, with TRBD1 matching 8 bases. The CDR3 extends over 13 amino acids. CDR1 is LNHDA, CDR2 SQIVND, per germline (reference sequence). After removal of 7 bases from V and 6 bases from J, the junction contained 4 bases not matched to a gene. Here the CDR3 reads CASTRTGPGELFF. CDR3 nucleotide sequence: TGTGCCAGTACCAGGACAGGGCCCGGGGAGCTGTTTTTT.

The CDR3 sequence: CASGLVMTGRTNTEAFF. The CDR3 coding sequence is TGTGCTAGTGGTTTGGTAATGACAGGAAGGACGAACACTGAAGCTTTCTTT. The chain has TRBV12-5 and TRBJ1-1; D is perhaps TRBD1 (6 bases). The V end was cut by 0 bases, the J end by 1 base, with 15 bases between. CDR1 and CDR2 (germline): LGHNT, FRNRAP. CDR3 size: 17 residues.

V gene TRBV7-8 combines with J gene TRBJ1-1; 10 bases are a match to TRBD1. The CDR3 is made up of 17 amino acids. CDR1 SGHVS and CDR2 FQNEAQ come from the germline V gene. The J segment lost 2 bases and the V segment lost 2 bases, leaving 8 bases of the junction unmatched. Here the CDR3 reads CASSLSVWTGGNTEAFF. The CDR3 region has the DNA TGTGCCAGCAGCTTATCGGTGTGGACAGGGGGAAACACTGAAGCTTTCTTT.

The J gene is TRBJ2-5, the V gene TRBV11-2; D unclear. Trimming removed 1 base from V and 5 bases from J, with 5 bases in between. This CDR3 region has 12 residues. Germline CDR1 and CDR2: SGHAT and FQNNGV. The CDR3 region is CASSLARETQYF. Here the CDR3 DNA reads TGTGCCAGCAGCTTAGCCAGGGAGACCCAGTACTTC.

The rearrangement links TRBV11-2 to TRBJ2-7; D is possibly TRBD1 (5 bases). The CDR3 covers 15 residues. Trimming removed 2 bases at V and 3 bases at J, with 14 bases between. Germline CDR1 SGHAT, CDR2 FQNNGV. CDR3 region: CASSLSQVYYYEQYF. The CDR3 bases are TGTGCCAGCAGCTTATCACAGGTCTACTACTACGAGCAGTACTTC.

V is TRBV4-1 and J is TRBJ2-1, with 9 bases aligning to TRBD2. Germline CDR1 is MGHRA and CDR2 is YSYEKL. J was trimmed by 7 bases and V by 1 base; bases with no gene match: 8. CDR3 length: 16 amino acids. The CDR3 protein is CASSQVFPSGTNEQFF. In DNA form, the CDR3 reads TGCGCCAGCAGCCAAGTCTTCCCTAGCGGGACTAATGAGCAGTTCTTC.

The V and J genes are TRBV7-9 and TRBJ2-3; no definite D call. Trimming pared 6 bases from V and 3 bases from J, leaving 7 bases between. The germline V gene encodes CDR1 SEHNR and CDR2 FQNEAQ (reference sequence). This CDR3 is 12 amino acids long. CDR3 in DNA: TGTGCCAGCAGTTTCGGGACAGATACGCAGTATTTT. It is translated as CASSFGTDTQYF.

This clone was seen more than once but under ten times. The J gene is TRBJ2-2, the V gene TRBV11-3; no clear D gene. Germline V lookup: CDR1 SGHNT, CDR2 YENEEA. With 4 bases removed from V and 5 bases from J, the gap between germline ends came to 8 bases. This CDR3 comprises 13 residues. CDR3 amino acids: CASSYRSTGELFF. CDR3 nucleotides: TGTGCCAGCAGCTACAGATCTACCGGGGAGCTGTTTTTT.

This chain connects TRBV6-1 to TRBJ2-1; 11 bases line up with TRBD2. Unmatched junction bases numbered 6, after V lost 3 bases and J lost 8 bases. Per germline, CDR1 MNHNS and CDR2 SASEGT. The CDR3 has 15 residues. The CDR3 DNA reads TGTGCCAGCAGTGAGGATAGCGGGAGGGTCGATGAGCAGTTCTTC. Its translation: CASSEDSGRVDEQFF.

This clone has just one count. J is TRBJ2-6 and V is TRBV5-6, with D perhaps matching TRBD2 (6 bases). The germline gives CDR1 SGHDT, CDR2 YYEEEE. The CDR3 is made up of 15 amino acids. V lost 6 bases and J lost 1, with 11 bases in between. The CDR3 DNA follows: TGTGCCAGCACCAGGAGGGGTTCTGGGGCCAACGTCCTGACTTTC. This gives the protein CASTRRGSGANVLTF.

This clone was observed a single time. The chain recombines TRBV2 with TRBJ1-4, with TRBD1 matching 7 bases. The germline V gene has CDR1 SNHLY and CDR2 FYNNEI. The CDR3 has 14 residues. Trimming removed 2 bases from V and 5 bases from J; junction bases left unmatched: 2. The CDR3 sequence: CASSEQGVNEKLFF. The CDR3 DNA reads as TGTGCCAGCAGTGAACAGGGGGTAAATGAAAAACTGTTTTTT.

The chain is built from TRBV28 and TRBJ2-7, with 7 bases fitting TRBD1. CDR1 is MDHEN and CDR2 is SYDVKM in the germline V gene. The CDR3 covers 14 residues. The J segment lost 4 bases and the V segment lost 4 bases, leaving 7 bases of the junction unmatched. CDR3 sequence: CASSSRGMGYEQYF. The DNA of the CDR3 is TGTGCCAGCAGTTCCAGGGGGATGGGATACGAGCAGTACTTC.

The chain recombines TRBV13 with TRBJ1-3, with D tentatively TRBD1 (5 bases). Looked up from germline, CDR1 is PRHDT and CDR2 is FYEKMQ (reference sequence). Deletions cut 4 bases from V and 2 bases from J, with 15 bases between. The CDR3 length is 16 residues. CDR3 coding DNA: TGTGCCAGCAGCTCCCTCAGGGAGGGAGCTGGAAACACCATATATTTT. It encodes CASSSLREGAGNTIYF.

The chain is built from TRBV6-1 and TRBJ2-7; D is undetermined. The CDR3 runs to 12 residues. V lost 2 bases and J lost 7, with 9 bases in between. In germline, CDR1 is MNHNS, CDR2 SASEGT. The CDR3 is CASSEPPREQYF. The CDR3, as DNA: TGTGCCAGCAGTGAACCCCCCCGGGAGCAGTACTTC.

The genes are TRBV4-1 and TRBJ1-2, with TRBD1 as a possible D gene (5 bases). This CDR3 spans 18 amino acids. Trimming left V 1 base short and J 2 bases short, with 20 bases between. The germline CDR1 and CDR2 sequences are MGHRA and YSYEKL. The CDR3 is CASSQGTGRGGSNYGYTF. Here the CDR3 DNA reads TGCGCCAGCAGCCAAGGTACAGGAAGGGGCGGAAGCAACTATGGCTACACCTTC.

The CDR3 sequence: CASSLRTETNYGYTF. The CDR3 nucleotides read TGTGCCAGCTCATTGCGGACAGAGACTAACTATGGCTACACCTTC. The V gene is TRBV18, the J gene TRBJ1-2; TRBD1 is a possible D gene (6 bases). V was clipped by 5 bases and J by 0 bases, with 13 bases between them. CDR1 KGHSH and CDR2 LQKENI come from the germline V gene. The CDR3 sequence is 15 residues long. The whole variable domain, filled in from reference TRBV18 and TRBJ1-2, reads NAGVMQNPRHLVRRRGQEARLRCSPMKGHSHVYWYRQLPEEGLKFMVYLQKENIIDESGMPKERFSAEFPKEGPSILRIQQVVRGDSAAYFCASSLRTETNYGYTFGSGTRLTVV.

This clone has only one observation. V is TRBV5-1 and J is TRBJ2-6; the match to TRBD2 covers 10 bases. From germline, CDR1 is SGHRS and CDR2 YFSETQ. CDR3 length: 18 residues. Trimming took 2 bases from V and 0 from J; bases not matched to a gene: 5. As DNA, the CDR3 is TGCGCCAGCAGCTTAGGACTAGCGGATATCTCTGGGGCCAACGTCCTGACTTTC. The encoded protein is CASSLGLADISGANVLTF.

The chain is built from TRBV6-5 and TRBJ2-7; 10 bases agree with TRBD1. Unmatched junction bases numbered 5, after V lost 4 bases and J lost 5 bases. The CDR3 has 14 residues. Germline-derived CDR1 and CDR2 are MNHEY and SVGAGI. The CDR3 loop is CASSFRDRGHEQYF. CDR3 bases: TGTGCCAGCAGTTTCCGGGACAGGGGCCACGAGCAGTACTTC.

This rearrangement joins TRBV9 to TRBJ2-3, with 7 nucleotides matching TRBD1. Trimming at V came to 3 bases and at J to 6 bases, leaving 7 bases not matched to a gene. This CDR3 has 14 residues. Germline CDR1 and CDR2: SGDLS and YYNGEE. The CDR3 nucleotides are TGTGCCAGCAGCGAGCCAGGGGGATTGGATACGCAGTATTTT. It encodes CASSEPGGLDTQYF. Drawing the rest from reference TRBV9 and TRBJ2-3, the complete variable domain is DSGVTQTPKHLITATGQRVTLRCSPRSGDLSVYWYQQSLDQGLQFLIQYYNGEERAKGNILERFSAQQFPDLHSELNLSSLELGDSALYFCASSEPGGLDTQYFGPGTRLTVL.

The V gene is TRBV15, the J gene TRBJ2-3, with TRBD2 as a possible D gene (6 bases). Germline lookup yields CDR1 LNHNV and CDR2 YYDKDF (reference sequence). This CDR3 spans 16 amino acids. Trimming pared 0 bases from V and 3 bases from J, leaving 13 bases between. DNA for the CDR3: TGTGCCACCAGCAGAGATAGCGGCCTAGCAACAGATACGCAGTATTTT. It yields the protein CATSRDSGLATDTQYF.

This chain links TRBV7-6 with TRBJ1-5; the D gene is possibly TRBD1 (6 bases). Germline V gene data show CDR1 as SGHVS and CDR2 as FNYEAQ. V lost 5 bases and J lost 4, with 15 bases in between. The CDR3 spans 15 residues. The CDR3 DNA reads TGTGCCAGCAGCCCCCACGCAGGGGCTAATCAGCCCCAGCATTTT. As protein: CASSPHAGANQPQHF.

This chain connects TRBV5-1 to TRBJ2-7; D is unclear. Deletions cut 1 base from V and 1 base from J, with 18 bases between. The CDR3 is 17 residues long. Looked up from germline, CDR1 is SGHRS and CDR2 is YFSETQ. Here the CDR3 DNA reads TGCGCCAGCAGCTTGCCACCACTGGGCGACCAGTCCTACGAGCAGTACTTC. Protein: CASSLPPLGDQSYEQYF.

A single count supports this clone. The chain couples TRBV4-1 to TRBJ1-2; D is possibly TRBD1 (6 bases). Trimming removed 3 bases from V and 0 bases from J, with 14 bases in between. Germline V CDR1 and CDR2: MGHRA, YSYEKL. The CDR3 totals 16 residues. CDR3 sequence reads: CASSQGRTDANYGYTF. The CDR3 bases are TGCGCCAGCAGCCAGGGAAGGACAGACGCTAACTATGGCTACACCTTC.

The V call is TRBV5-4, the J call TRBJ1-2; 7 bases map to TRBD1. Germline V gene data show CDR1 as SGHNT and CDR2 as YYREEE (reference sequence). This CDR3 comprises 16 residues. V lost 0 bases to trimming and J lost 5 bases; unmatched junction nucleotides: 10. This chain's CDR3 is CASSLVSGGINYGYTF. CDR3 nucleotides: TGTGCCAGCAGCTTGGTGTCAGGGGGTATTAATTATGGCTACACCTTC.

CDR3 in amino acids: CASSLAGGGLDEQYF. CDR3 coding DNA: TGCGCCAGCAGCTTGGCGGGAGGGGGGTTAGACGAGCAGTACTTC. The chain joins TRBV5-1 to TRBJ2-7; 8 bases align to TRBD2. V lost 0 bases, J lost 5 bases, and 7 bases stayed unmatched. The CDR3 is 15 amino acids. Germline CDR1 is SGHRS and CDR2 is YFSETQ.